A selection of T cell receptor beta chains follows, all from one sample in a study of T cells in Graves' hyperthyroidism and ophthalmopathy. A single record per CDR3 protein comes from TCRdb applying MiXCR to the multiplex PCR reads. The sample lists 500,000 to 600,000 distinct CDR3 sequences, about 45% occurring once. The sample was peripheral blood or thyroid tissue (not recorded which). These receptors were taken from an adult woman with Graves' disease, either hyperthyroidism or ophthalmopathy (not recorded which). The CDR3 runs from the conserved cysteine through the conserved F or W. Each record gives: V gene, J gene, clone size, D gene, CDR3 protein, CDR3 DNA. A D gene is named only where the DNA matches it firmly. Some rows mark clone size as missing; the rest say once, few, many or name a class of expanded clone.

TRBV10-3,TRBJ1-3,many,TRBD1,CAISEFKTGVTGNTIYF,TGTGCCATCAGTGAGTTTAAAACAGGGGTAACTGGAAACACCATATATTTT
TRBV20-1,TRBJ2-5,many,TRBD1,CSANRDRGSQETQYF,TGCAGTGCTAACCGGGACAGGGGTTCCCAAGAGACCCAGTACTTC
TRBV30,TRBJ2-7,few,NA,CAWSRSPGGEQYF,TGTGCCTGGAGTAGGTCCCCCGGGGGCGAGCAGTACTTC
TRBV20-1,TRBJ1-6,NA,NA,CSARARGSQNSPLHF,TGCAGTGCTAGAGCACGTGGCAGCCAAAATTCACCCCTCCACTTT
TRBV20-1,TRBJ2-5,NA,NA,CSARDGGWETQYF,TGCAGTGCTAGAGATGGGGGCTGGGAGACCCAGTACTTC
TRBV7-6,TRBJ1-1,NA,NA,CASSNPLEATEAFF,TGTGCCAGCAGCAACCCGCTGGAGGCGACTGAAGCTTTCTTT
TRBV15,TRBJ1-4,NA,TRBD1,CATSREGQGTDEKLFF,TGTGCCACCAGCAGAGAAGGGCAGGGGACAGATGAAAAACTGTTTTTT
TRBV10-3,TRBJ1-2,NA,NA,CASSQAGLWAAYTF,TGTGCCAGCAGTCAAGCAGGGCTGTGGGCGGCCTACACCTTC
TRBV7-9,TRBJ1-6,NA,NA,CASSTRQHKLHF,TGTGCCAGCAGCACGAGACAGCATAAGCTGCACTTT
TRBV20-1,TRBJ1-6,many,TRBD1,CSARQGAWSYNSPLHF,TGCAGTGCTAGACAGGGGGCTTGGTCCTATAATTCACCCCTCCACTTT
TRBV4-1,TRBJ2-7,few,TRBD2,CASSQLLTSGKRYEQYF,TGCGCCAGCAGCCAACTACTGACTAGCGGGAAACGCTACGAGCAGTACTTC
TRBV20-1,TRBJ2-1,NA,NA,CSARVRRAGNEQFF,TGCAGTGCTAGAGTTCGGCGAGCGGGCAATGAGCAGTTCTTC
TRBV19,TRBJ2-2,once,TRBD2,CASSISGSITGELFF,TGTGCCAGTAGTATAAGCGGGAGTATCACCGGGGAGCTGTTTTTT
TRBV28,TRBJ2-7,NA,NA,CASINRETYEQYF,TGTGCCAGTATTAACAGGGAAACTTACGAGCAGTACTTC